A single sample gave rise to the 14 T cell receptor beta chains below, sequenced in a study of memory CD4+ T cells and cytomegalovirus serostatus (dated by TCRdb to about 2019). Library prep was done by the immunoSEQ multiplex PCR assay. TCRdb obtained this table from immuneACCESS and retained in-frame rearrangements with V and J assigned. These tables miss some clones; where compared with another copy, unresolved V genes account for less than half of the shortfall, and the remainder is unexplained. This sample holds around 54,000 clones; roughly three quarters were observed only once. In total, the top ten clones hold over 0.5% of the sample. A FACSAria II was used to sort memory CD4+ T cells, defined as single viable CD3+CD4+CD8-CD45RO+ cells. Sequencing was carried out using memory CD4+ T cells from blood. Receptors originate from an adult in good health and CMV-seronegative.

The chain couples TRBV18 to TRBJ2-2; D remains unclear. Trimming removed 3 bases at V and 1 base at J, with 12 bases between. CDR1 and CDR2 (germline): KGHSH, LQKENI. The CDR3 consists of 16 residues. Here the CDR3 reads CASSPVATLNTGELFF. CDR3 bases: TGTGCCAGCTCACCCGTCGCCACCTTGAACACCGGGGAGCTGTTTTTT.

The rearrangement links TRBV2 to TRBJ2-3; the match to TRBD1 covers 10 bases. Trimming cost V 6 bases and J 2 bases; bases outside gene matches: 2. There are 14 residues in the CDR3. Per germline, CDR1 SNHLY and CDR2 FYNNEI. CDR3 DNA: TGTGCCAGCAGCGACAGGGGGCTCACAGATACGCAGTATTTT. Translating gives CASSDRGLTDTQYF. The full variable domain, with the rest looked up from reference TRBV2 and TRBJ2-3, is EPEVTQTPSHQVTQMGQEVILRCVPISNHLYFYWYRQILGQKVEFLVSFYNNEISEKSEIFDDQFSVERPDGSNFTLKIRSTKLEDSAMYFCASSDRGLTDTQYFGPGTRLTVL.

The chain combines TRBV11-2 with TRBJ2-7; D ambiguous. V lost 5 bases to trimming and J lost 2 bases, with 13 bases between them. CDR1 and CDR2 from the germline V gene are SGHAT and FQNNGV. The CDR3 has 14 amino acids. CDR3 region: CASSPAKLPYEQYF. CDR3 nucleotides: TGTGCCAGCAGCCCTGCGAAACTGCCCTACGAGCAGTACTTC.

With regard to this clone: The identical CDR3 is also encoded by other nucleotide sequences in the sample. The chain uses TRBV6-5 and TRBJ2-7, with 7 bases aligning to TRBD1. V shed 6 bases and J 4 bases; nucleotides not matched to a gene: 3. This CDR3 spans 12 amino acids. Germline V gene data show CDR1 as MNHEY and CDR2 as SVGAGI. The CDR3 spells CASSEQGYEQYF. The CDR3 nucleotides read TGTGCCAGCAGCGAACAGGGGTACGAGCAGTACTTC.

This chain uses TRBV28 with TRBJ1-2; 9 nucleotides align to TRBD1. In germline, CDR1 is MDHEN, CDR2 SYDVKM. This CDR3 has 14 residues. The CDR3 nucleotides are TGTGCTGTAACCGGGACAGGGTACGGCTATGGCTACACCTTC. Translating it yields CAVTGTGYGYGYTF.

This chain connects TRBV27 to TRBJ1-5; TRBD1 is a possible D gene (5 bases). This CDR3 is built from 14 residues. CDR1 is MNHEY, CDR2 SMNVEV, per germline (reference sequence). The V and J ends lost 2 bases and 4 bases respectively, with 9 bases between them. The CDR3 nucleotides are TGTGCCAGCAGTTTAGCTCAGGGAAATCAGCCCCAGCATTTT. Its protein product is CASSLAQGNQPQHF.

The rearrangement uses TRBV29-1 and TRBJ1-2; D gene unclear. Trimming removed 6 bases from V and 4 bases from J, with 12 bases in between. Germline lookup yields CDR1 SQVTM and CDR2 ANQGSEA. This CDR3 has 12 residues. CDR3 protein: CSVAVSSYGYTF. CDR3 sequence (DNA): TGCAGCGTCGCGGTGTCCAGCTATGGCTACACCTTC.

The J gene is TRBJ2-5, the V gene TRBV30; 9 bases are shared with TRBD2. Looked up from germline, CDR1 is GTSNPN and CDR2 is SVGIG (reference sequence). The J segment lost 3 bases and the V segment lost 4 bases, leaving 9 bases of the junction unmatched. This CDR3 region has 15 residues. The CDR3 region has the DNA TGTGCCTGGACCTCTAGCGGGAAACCGAAAGAGACCCAGTACTTC. This encodes CAWTSSGKPKETQYF. The full variable domain, its missing parts supplied by reference TRBV30 and TRBJ2-5, is SQTIHQWPATLVQPVGSPLSLECTVEGTSNPNLYWYRQAAGRGLQLLFYSVGIGQISSEVPQNLSASRPQDRQFILSSKKLLLSDSGFYLCAWTSSGKPKETQYFGPGTRLLVL.

The chain employs TRBV20-1 and TRBJ1-2; D is ambiguous. Between the trimmed V and J ends, which lost 5 bases and 8 bases, there was a span of 9 bases. CDR1 and CDR2 (germline): DFQATT, SNEGSKA (reference sequence). The CDR3 runs 10 residues. The CDR3 DNA reads TGCAGTGCTGCCGCGGGAGGCTACACCTTC. Translated, it gives CSAAAGGYTF.

J is TRBJ2-7 and V is TRBV2, with a tentative D call TRBD1 (6 bases). CDR1 is SNHLY and CDR2 is FYNNEI in the germline V gene. CDR3 length: 14 residues. Trimming shortened V by 6 bases and J by 5 bases, and 17 bases separated the two germline ends. CDR3 nucleotide sequence: TGTGCCAGCAGGCCAACAGGGACCGTTCACGAGCAGTACTTC. Translated, it gives CASRPTGTVHEQYF. The full variable domain, its missing parts supplied by reference TRBV2 and TRBJ2-7, is EPEVTQTPSHQVTQMGQEVILRCVPISNHLYFYWYRQILGQKVEFLVSFYNNEISEKSEIFDDQFSVERPDGSNFTLKIRSTKLEDSAMYFCASRPTGTVHEQYFGPGTRLTVT.

In its sample, this clone was seen a few times. V usage is TRBV6-6 and J usage is TRBJ2-7; D gene uncertain. Germline V gives CDR1 MNHNY, CDR2 SVGAGI (reference sequence). V lost 5 bases and J lost 9, with 8 bases in between. The CDR3 has 10 amino acids. In nucleotides, the CDR3 is TGTGCCAGCAGTAACGGTGTGCAGTACTTC. This codes for CASSNGVQYF.

The rearrangement uses TRBV10-3 and TRBJ2-7, with TRBD1 identical over 8 bases. V shed 3 bases and J 3 bases; nucleotides not matched to a gene: 4. The germline V gene has CDR1 ENHRY and CDR2 SYGVKD. This CDR3 has 14 amino acids. The CDR3 DNA follows: TGTGCCATCAGTGAAGGACAGGGCCTCTACGAGCAGTACTTC. This encodes CAISEGQGLYEQYF.

Only one count was recorded for this clone. The chain links TRBV4-1 to TRBJ1-2; no clear D gene. Germline V gives CDR1 MGHRA, CDR2 YSYEKL. The CDR3 has 13 amino acids. Between the trimmed V and J ends, which lost 4 bases and 3 bases, there was a span of 9 bases. The chain's CDR3 is CASSPAADYGYTF. The CDR3 bases are TGCGCCAGCAGCCCAGCGGCAGACTATGGCTACACCTTC.

This CDR3 is CASRLAGGPWDEQFF. The CDR3 coding sequence is TGTGCCAGCCGATTAGCGGGAGGGCCCTGGGATGAGCAGTTCTTC. The chain is built from TRBV27 and TRBJ2-1; 11 bases are a match to TRBD2. This CDR3 contains 15 residues. Germline V gene data show CDR1 as MNHEY and CDR2 as SMNVEV (reference sequence). With V trimmed by 8 bases and J by 8 bases, 11 bases remained unmatched.